A selection of T cell receptor beta chains follows, all from one sample in a study of blood T cell repertoires in COVID-19. Assay: immunoSEQ multiplex PCR; the TCRdb copy retains only in-frame clones and omits some. The sample shows some 190,000 clones, approximately 80% of them seen only once. The source material was PBMCs or T cells enriched from blood (not recorded which). Receptors were obtained from a man between 60 and 70 years old who had been exposed to COVID-19. Each CDR3 is given with its conserved first and last residue. Fields, in order: CDR3 length, V gene, J gene, CDR3 protein.

CDR3 length: 15; V gene: TRBV6-5; J gene: TRBJ1-4; CDR3 protein: CASSYDRQGNEKLFF
CDR3 length: 17; V gene: TRBV2; J gene: TRBJ2-3; CDR3 protein: CASSEVSEWRYTDTQYF
CDR3 length: 12; V gene: TRBV5-1; J gene: TRBJ2-7; CDR3 protein: CASSAPGDEQYF
CDR3 length: 12; V gene: TRBV3-1/TRBV3-2; J gene: TRBJ1-2; CDR3 protein: CASSTGEASYTF
CDR3 length: 13; V gene: TRBV19; J gene: TRBJ2-5; CDR3 protein: CASSIDGVETQYF
CDR3 length: 17; V gene: TRBV11-2; J gene: TRBJ2-3; CDR3 protein: CASSLLLAGGGTDTQYF
CDR3 length: 15; V gene: TRBV6-2/TRBV6-3; J gene: TRBJ1-5; CDR3 protein: CASSTGGPSNQPQHF
CDR3 length: 14; V gene: TRBV30; J gene: TRBJ2-1; CDR3 protein: CAWEPRTGYNEQFF
CDR3 length: 13; V gene: TRBV7-8; J gene: TRBJ2-7; CDR3 protein: CASSLGTVSEQYF
CDR3 length: 14; V gene: TRBV10-3; J gene: TRBJ1-3; CDR3 protein: CAISRQVAGNTIYF
CDR3 length: 16; V gene: TRBV6-1; J gene: TRBJ1-2; CDR3 protein: CASSEGGTGSNYGYTF
CDR3 length: 15; V gene: TRBV28; J gene: TRBJ2-7; CDR3 protein: CASSLPGTGVYEQYF
CDR3 length: 12; V gene: TRBV24-1; J gene: TRBJ1-2; CDR3 protein: CATSDLSVGYTF
CDR3 length: 12; V gene: TRBV6-6; J gene: TRBJ1-2; CDR3 protein: CAGSQAGDGYTF
CDR3 length: 14; V gene: TRBV5-4; J gene: TRBJ2-3; CDR3 protein: CASSLAAGAHTQYF
CDR3 length: 13; V gene: TRBV6-4; J gene: TRBJ1-5; CDR3 protein: CASSGGENQPQHF
CDR3 length: 12; V gene: TRBV6-5; J gene: TRBJ1-1; CDR3 protein: CASRTGAAEAFF
CDR3 length: 16; V gene: TRBV7-6; J gene: TRBJ2-2; CDR3 protein: CASSGGRGLKTGELFF
CDR3 length: 15; V gene: TRBV5-6; J gene: TRBJ1-2; CDR3 protein: CASSSYPEADYGYTF
CDR3 length: 11; V gene: TRBV20-1; J gene: TRBJ1-2; CDR3 protein: CSARDLNGYTF
CDR3 length: 16; V gene: TRBV27; J gene: TRBJ1-2; CDR3 protein: CASSLVAPGQGTGYTF
CDR3 length: 15; V gene: TRBV28; J gene: TRBJ2-5; CDR3 protein: CASRHRARGGETQYF
CDR3 length: 15; V gene: TRBV6-5; J gene: TRBJ2-6; CDR3 protein: CASSAGISGANVLTF
CDR3 length: 12; V gene: TRBV6-6; J gene: TRBJ2-1; CDR3 protein: CASGLAGNEQFF
CDR3 length: 15; V gene: TRBV7-8; J gene: TRBJ1-1; CDR3 protein: CASSPISRDNSEAFF
CDR3 length: 13; V gene: TRBV7-6; J gene: TRBJ1-1; CDR3 protein: CASSLGENTEAFF
CDR3 length: 14; V gene: TRBV11-2; J gene: TRBJ2-2; CDR3 protein: CASSQGRGAGELFF
CDR3 length: 14; V gene: TRBV6-5; J gene: TRBJ1-3; CDR3 protein: CATDGGISGNTIYF
CDR3 length: 16; V gene: TRBV9; J gene: TRBJ1-5; CDR3 protein: CASSLVHRGPGQPQHF
CDR3 length: 12; V gene: TRBV29-1; J gene: TRBJ1-5; CDR3 protein: CSVAEGSQPQHF
CDR3 length: 14; V gene: TRBV19; J gene: TRBJ2-1; CDR3 protein: CATKQGASYNEQFF
CDR3 length: 18; V gene: TRBV7-6; J gene: TRBJ2-3; CDR3 protein: CASSLVGQGMVGPDTQYF
CDR3 length: 14; V gene: TRBV5-1; J gene: TRBJ2-5; CDR3 protein: CASSSTGVMETQYF
CDR3 length: 13; V gene: TRBV29-1; J gene: TRBJ2-7; CDR3 protein: CSVGQGFPYEQYF
CDR3 length: 15; V gene: TRBV25-1; J gene: TRBJ2-3; CDR3 protein: CASSDRRGSTDTQYF
CDR3 length: 15; V gene: TRBV27; J gene: TRBJ1-1; CDR3 protein: CASSTTDGGGSEAFF
CDR3 length: 13; V gene: TRBV19; J gene: TRBJ2-7; CDR3 protein: CASSIGQSYEQYF
CDR3 length: 14; V gene: TRBV6-2/TRBV6-3; J gene: TRBJ1-5; CDR3 protein: CASSHRGEIQPQHF